This T cell receptor (beta chain) was documented in a study of T cells in Graves' hyperthyroidism and ophthalmopathy. This clonotype was observed a few times. Patients having uncontrolled infection, another autoimmune disease, pregnancy or lactation were not included. The CDR3 extends over 16 amino acids. V shed 6 bases, J shed 3 bases, and the junction held 7 bases outside the gene matches. Amplification of TCR beta CDR3 regions used RNA as the template. When the TCR CDR3 underwent first-round RT-PCR, the HTBI primer set was used. Each CDR3 protein gets one entry after TCRdb re-called the multiplex PCR reads with MiXCR. The repertoire includes fewer than 350,000 distinct CDR3 sequences, around 15% of them detected once, and under 35% sits in the top ten.

The sequencing sample was made of blood. The TCR comes from a woman between 45 and 60 years old with Graves' hyperthyroidism that later progressed to Graves' ophthalmopathy. V usage is TRBV6-7 and J usage is TRBJ2-7, with TRBD2 matching 14 bases. TRBV6-7 is an ORF for which the function is uncertain. The CDR3 nucleotides read TGTGCCAGCAGGTCTGGGACTAGCGGGAGACTCTACGAGCAGTACTTC. Its translation is CASRSGTSGRLYEQYF.